A single TCR beta chain is shown here with its context. Its matching antigen is unknown. Looked up from germline, CDR1 is MNHEY and CDR2 is SMNVEV (reference sequence). The germline V and J ends were trimmed by 7 bases and 2 bases, with 18 bases remaining between them. CDR3 length equals 15 residues. The sample originates from a study of identical twins. TCRdb reprocessed the 5' RACE reads with MiXCR, giving one entry per CDR3 protein. There are about 470,000 distinct CDR3 sequences in the sample; around 24% occur only once, and approximately 2.9% lies in the top ten. Healthy Caucasians provided all donations. Study findings and constraints: Interpretation of the results relied on cross-sectional statistical analysis and not on following the same donors.

These records were also assigned to another study, of T cells expressing NK-cell markers. That report adds: Dominant NKG2C+ clonotypes accounted for roughly 1.0-7.5% of CD8+ T cells in six donors. In several donors, dominant clonotypes made up roughly 25-60.1% of CD3+CD56-NKG2C+ cells.

Sequencing was performed on CD4+ T cells sorted from blood. This TCR was recovered from a woman between 18 and 30 years old in good health. The rearrangement joins TRBV27 to TRBJ2-7; perhaps D is TRBD1 or TRBD2 (6 bases each). CDR3 bases: TGTGCCAGCAAGGAGATCGGAGGGGGAGCCTACGAGCAGTACTTC. Its protein product is CASKEIGGGAYEQYF.